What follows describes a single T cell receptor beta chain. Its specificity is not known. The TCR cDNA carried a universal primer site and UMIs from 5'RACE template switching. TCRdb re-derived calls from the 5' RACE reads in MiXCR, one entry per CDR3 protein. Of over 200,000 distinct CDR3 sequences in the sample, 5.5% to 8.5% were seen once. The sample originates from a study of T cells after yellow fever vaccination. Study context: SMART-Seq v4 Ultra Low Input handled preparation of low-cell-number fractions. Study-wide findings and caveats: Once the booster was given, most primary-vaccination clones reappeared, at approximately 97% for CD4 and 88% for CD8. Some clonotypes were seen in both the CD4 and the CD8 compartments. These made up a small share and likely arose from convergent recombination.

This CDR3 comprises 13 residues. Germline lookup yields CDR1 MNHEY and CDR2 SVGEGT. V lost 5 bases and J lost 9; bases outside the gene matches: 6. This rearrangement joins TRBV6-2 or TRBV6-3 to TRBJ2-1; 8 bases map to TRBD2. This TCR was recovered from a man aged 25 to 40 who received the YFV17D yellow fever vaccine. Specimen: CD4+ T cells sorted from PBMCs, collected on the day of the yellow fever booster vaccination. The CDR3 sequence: CASSTDRGGEQFF. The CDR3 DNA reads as TGTGCCAGCAGTACTGACCGGGGGGGTGAGCAGTTCTTC.